The rows below give T cell receptor beta chains drawn from one sample of a study of memory CD4+ T cells and cytomegalovirus serostatus. Assay used: immunoSEQ multiplex PCR; TCRdb lists only in-frame clones, some missing. The table lists around 50,000 clones, 80% to 85% of them singletons. The specimen sequenced was memory CD4+ T cells from blood. All receptors come from an adult in good health and CMV-seronegative. Each CDR3 is given without its conserved first and last residue. The D gene is left open where the match is weak.

D | V | CDR3
- | TRBV6-1 | ASNPKGNNEQF
- | TRBV19 | ASSIVGGPNTEAF
TRBD1 | TRBV5-1 | ASSHGGTGVGEQY
TRBD1 | TRBV4-2 | ASSQETGNEPQH
- | TRBV27 | ASSLYTGASGANVLT
- | TRBV7-2 | ASSPNWGPSNQPQH
TRBD1 | TRBV5-4 | ASSFKGAREQY
- | TRBV7-9 | ASSLRQGPSPLH
- | TRBV5-1 | ASSPNGNEGQPQH
TRBD1 | TRBV6-5 | ASSTRGQDFVYT
- | TRBV29-1 | SVAGRGYNEKLF
- | TRBV27 | ASSLTLTDPRY
- | TRBV5-1 | ASSLIGDNGYT
- | TRBV18 | ASSPLPRTDSFNTEAF
TRBD2 | TRBV6-5 | ASSLPMRAGVIEQY
- | TRBV6-1 | ASSASDRSGNTIY
- | TRBV6-5 | ASSSQWTLNTEAF
- | TRBV11-2 | ASRGQTQETQY
- | TRBV6-6 | ASTRVGTEAF
- | TRBV18 | ASSPNGLNTGELF
TRBD1 | TRBV4-1 | ASSQAGQGNYGYT
- | TRBV7-9 | ASSRGGSTDAYEQY
- | TRBV5-1 | ASRASGRAYEQY
- | TRBV9 | ASSTTAGGRGEQF
- | TRBV30 | AWRIVVGTEAF
TRBD1 | TRBV27 | ASSERGTGRKKQY
- | TRBV7-9 | ASSLGLRTQMGTEAF
- | TRBV11-3 | ASSLGGFREQY
TRBD1 | TRBV10-3 | ASRDRADDEQY
TRBD1 | TRBV25-1 | ASARGGASGNTIY
- | TRBV14 | ASSQELKGDEAF
TRBD2 | TRBV25-1 | ASSTSGRDNEQF
TRBD2 | TRBV18 | ASSEGSGRASYNEQF
- | TRBV6-6 | ASWGGRLEAF
TRBD2 | TRBV5-1 | ASYRTRETSGELF
TRBD1 | TRBV7-9 | ASSLLGQDTDTQY
- | TRBV6-5 | ASSYEAGLGYT
TRBD2 | TRBV11-3 | ASSLASGAGGDADTQY
TRBD2 | TRBV7-9 | ASSLAETSGSRHEQF
- | TRBV10-1 | ASSESTLLSELF
TRBD1 | TRBV7-9 | ASSLGGGPGELF
- | TRBV10-3 | AISEGGTHEAF
- | TRBV9 | ASSVDVGISTDTQY
- | TRBV25-1 | ASSDVPEGVRPNIQY
TRBD2 | TRBV7-2 | ASSLGGSGTSLNTQY
TRBD2 | TRBV19 | ASSQFLAVTQTYNEQF
- | TRBV19 | ASSITSANSPLH
- | TRBV7-5 | ARSLGQGLDGRTEQY
- | TRBV6-6 | ASSYREDTQY
TRBD1 | TRBV5-4 | ASSRDRGSDTQY
- | TRBV2 | ASSEWPGKVEYEQY
TRBD1 | TRBV11-3 | ASSLSWTGDSYEQY
- | TRBV4-1 | ASSQFYGVNEKLF
- | TRBV6-1 | ASSEQRRLYNEQF
TRBD2 | TRBV4-1 | ASSQDASGRAVIPEQF
- | TRBV5-4 | ASSFGAPDRGNTIY